What follows are 27 T cell receptor beta chains derived from one specimen sequenced in a study of cytomegalovirus exposure and HLA in healthy donors. The PCR was carried out with 60 Vbeta primers and 13 Jbeta primers. The data were produced by immunoSEQ multiplex PCR, yet TCRdb's version contains in-frame clones alone and is incomplete. The profile shows about 160,000 clones, approximately 82% of them singletons. The specimen sequenced was PBMCs. The origin of the receptors is a man aged 45-65 years in good health and CMV-seropositive.

V usage is TRBV29-1 and J usage is TRBJ2-7, with 7 nucleotides matching TRBD1. Trimming at V came to 6 bases and at J to 3 bases, leaving 5 bases not matched to a gene. The CDR3 contains 12 residues. The germline CDR1 and CDR2 sequences are SQVTM and ANQGSEA. The CDR3 loop reads CSVLQGVYEQYF. CDR3 in DNA: TGCAGCGTCCTTCAGGGGGTCTACGAGCAGTACTTC.

The V and J genes are TRBV18 and TRBJ1-1; 7 positions match TRBD1. Germline trimming cut 0 bases from V and 4 bases from J; bases unmatched to any gene: 8. Germline values: CDR1 KGHSH, CDR2 LQKENI. This CDR3 region has 16 residues. The CDR3 region has the DNA TGTGCCAGCTCACCACCGCCAGGGGGAGGAAGCACTGAAGCTTTCTTT. Translated: CASSPPPGGGSTEAFF. The full variable domain, completed using reference TRBV18 and TRBJ1-1, is NAGVMQNPRHLVRRRGQEARLRCSPMKGHSHVYWYRQLPEEGLKFMVYLQKENIIDESGMPKERFSAEFPKEGPSILRIQQVVRGDSAAYFCASSPPPGGGSTEAFFGQGTRLTVV.

The chain joins TRBV7-8 to TRBJ2-7, with 13 bases lining up with TRBD2. V was pared by 1 base and J by 4 bases, with 13 bases of the junction left unmatched. Looked up from germline, CDR1 is SGHVS and CDR2 is FQNEAQ. The CDR3 totals 19 residues. CDR3 in amino acids: CASSLELAPGLAGSYEQYV. CDR3 sequence (DNA): TGTGCCAGCAGCTTAGAACTCGCTCCGGGACTAGCGGGATCATACGAGCAGTACGTC.

Here the CDR3 DNA reads TGTGCCACCAGCAGAGGCTCAACAGGGAACTATGGCTACACCTTC. Protein product: CATSRGSTGNYGYTF. The chain employs TRBV15 and TRBJ1-2; TRBD1 might be the D (6 bases). This CDR3 is 15 amino acids long. Trimming removed 1 base from V and 2 bases from J, with 11 bases in between. In germline, CDR1 is LNHNV, CDR2 YYDKDF (reference sequence). The full variable domain, rest sourced from reference TRBV15 and TRBJ1-2, is DAMVIQNPRYQVTQFGKPVTLSCSQTLNHNVMYWYQQKSSQAPKLLFHYYDKDFNNEADTPDNFQSRRPNTSFCFLDIRSPGLGDTAMYLCATSRGSTGNYGYTFGSGTRLTVV.

The CDR3 loop reads CAISESQSNEQFF. DNA for the CDR3: TGTGCCATCAGTGAGTCGCAGTCCAATGAGCAGTTCTTC. V and J are TRBV10-3 and TRBJ2-1; D gene uncertain. Trimming shortened V by 0 bases and J by 6 bases, and 6 bases separated the two germline ends. CDR1 and CDR2 (germline): ENHRY, SYGVKD. The CDR3 sequence is 13 residues long.

The chain is built from TRBV7-3 and TRBJ2-5, with 7 nucleotides matching TRBD2. CDR1 is SGHTA and CDR2 is FQGTGA in the germline V gene. The CDR3 covers 13 residues. V was pared by 2 bases and J by 9 bases, with 6 bases of the junction left unmatched. This chain's CDR3 is CASSLGGVGSQYF. CDR3 nucleotide sequence: TGTGCCAGCAGCTTAGGGGGGGTAGGGTCCCAGTACTTC.

V usage is TRBV5-1 and J usage is TRBJ1-3, with D uncertain. The V gene lost 4 bases and the J gene lost 0 bases, with 23 bases spanning the gap. The CDR3 sequence is 19 residues long. Germline CDR1 and CDR2: SGHRS and YFSETQ. This CDR3 reads CASSGGGDRGSFSGNTIYF. DNA of the CDR3: TGCGCCAGCAGCGGTGGAGGAGACCGTGGGTCCTTCTCTGGAAACACCATATATTTT.

The rearrangement uses TRBV5-6 and TRBJ2-3; 11 positions match TRBD2. Germline lookup yields CDR1 SGHDT and CDR2 YYEEEE. With 4 bases clipped from V and 4 bases from J, the junction kept 8 bases outside the gene matches. This CDR3 has 16 residues. For the CDR3, the DNA is TGTGCCAGCAGCGCTAGACTAGCGGGACAGTCAGATACGCAGTATTTT. Translating it yields CASSARLAGQSDTQYF.

The V call is TRBV5-1, the J call TRBJ2-3; no reliable D call. Germline V lookup: CDR1 SGHRS, CDR2 YFSETQ. The CDR3 runs to 14 residues. V was shortened by 4 bases and J by 1 base, with 10 bases between the two germline ends. In DNA form, the CDR3 reads TGCGCCAGCAGCCCAACGGCGGGCACAGATACGCAGTATTTT. It specifies CASSPTAGTDTQYF. Drawing the rest from reference TRBV5-1 and TRBJ2-3, the complete variable domain is KAGVTQTPRYLIKTRGQQVTLSCSPISGHRSVSWYQQTPGQGLQFLFEYFSETQRNKGNFPGRFSGRQFSNSRSEMNVSTLELGDSALYLCASSPTAGTDTQYFGPGTRLTVL.

Comments on this clone: The junction and the germline gene differ at one end; a read error may be behind it. The chain links TRBV2 to TRBJ2-5; tentative D call: TRBD1 (5 bases). The germline gives CDR1 SNHLY, CDR2 FYNNEI. This CDR3 is built from 15 residues. CDR3 residues: CASSESPAGQGTQYF. CDR3 DNA: TGTGCCAGCAGTGAGTCCCCGGCAGGGCAAGGGACCCAGTACTTC. Full variable domain (rest looked up from reference TRBV2 and TRBJ2-5): EPEVTQTPSHQVTQMGQEVILRCVPISNHLYFYWYRQILGQKVEFLVSFYNNEISEKSEIFDDQFSVERPDGSNFTLKIRSTKLEDSAMYFCASSESPAGQGTQYFGPGTRLLVL.

The V and J genes are TRBV4-1 and TRBJ1-6; no definite D call. V shed 0 bases and J shed 13 bases, with 13 bases lying between them. The CDR3 loop spans 14 amino acids. Germline V gives CDR1 MGHRA, CDR2 YSYEKL. Here the CDR3 reads CASSQDGVFPPLHF. CDR3 nucleotide sequence: TGCGCCAGCAGCCAAGACGGGGTGTTTCCGCCCCTCCACTTT.

The chain is built from TRBV14 and TRBJ2-1, with TRBD2 matching over 10 bases. CDR1 is SGHDN, CDR2 FVKESK, per germline. V was clipped by 2 bases and J by 2 bases; unmatched bases: 6. The CDR3 sequence is 17 residues long. CDR3 sequence reads: CASSQRAGGNTYNEQFF. The CDR3 DNA is TGTGCCAGCAGCCAAAGAGCGGGAGGGAATACCTACAATGAGCAGTTCTTC.

This clone appeared once. The chain couples TRBV25-1 to TRBJ1-6; possible D gene TRBD1, 5 bases. Germline lookup yields CDR1 MGHDK and CDR2 SYGVNS. V was shortened by 6 bases and J by 11 bases, with 17 bases between the two germline ends. The CDR3 has 14 residues. This CDR3 reads CASRGTGILPPLHF. DNA of the CDR3: TGTGCCAGCAGGGGGACTGGGATTCTTCCACCCCTCCACTTT.

This rearrangement joins TRBV11-3 to TRBJ1-1, with no clear D. The germline CDR1 and CDR2 sequences are SGHNT and YENEEA. V gave up 0 bases and J gave up 5 bases, with 10 bases separating them. CDR3 length: 14 residues. CDR3 region: CASSLDQVKTEAFF. The CDR3 DNA reads TGTGCCAGCAGCTTAGATCAGGTTAAGACTGAAGCTTTCTTT.

A remark on this clone: Because the CDR3 is missing its conserved closing phenylalanine or tryptophan, this is likely a read error. The J gene is TRBJ2-7, the V gene TRBV18; tentatively, D is TRBD1 (6 bases). The CDR3 has 15 amino acids. V was shortened by 6 bases and J by 4 bases, with 19 bases between the two germline ends. The V gene's germline CDR1 is KGHSH and CDR2 LQKENI. CDR3 amino acids: CASSSVRQGNYEQYL. The CDR3 nucleotides are TGTGCCAGCTCGAGTGTTCGGCAGGGGAATTACGAGCAGTACCTC.

V is TRBV23-1 and J is TRBJ2-1; 7 bases agree with TRBD1. TRBV23-1 is flagged as an ORF with uncertain function. Trimming removed 3 bases from V and 4 bases from J; junction bases left unmatched: 3. There are 14 residues in the CDR3. The CDR3 spells CASSHRDSYNEQFF. As DNA, the CDR3 is TGCGCCAGCAGTCATCGGGACAGTTACAATGAGCAGTTCTTC.

This chain joins TRBV18 and TRBJ2-1; 7 bases are shared with TRBD1. CDR1 is KGHSH, CDR2 LQKENI, per germline. Trimming at V came to 6 bases and at J to 4 bases, leaving 6 bases not matched to a gene. The CDR3 has 14 amino acids. The CDR3 region has the DNA TGTGCCAGCTCTGGACCGGGACAGTACAATGAGCAGTTCTTC. It specifies CASSGPGQYNEQFF.

The chain has TRBV6-6 and TRBJ1-4; no definite D call. From germline, CDR1 is MNHNY and CDR2 SVGAGI (reference sequence). CDR3 length equals 15 residues. Trimming took 4 bases from V and 1 from J, leaving 10 bases between them. CDR3 sequence reads: CASSSPTLTNEKLFF. DNA for the CDR3: TGTGCCAGCAGTTCCCCGACATTAACTAATGAAAAACTGTTTTTT.

The genes are TRBV5-1 and TRBJ2-1, with 10 bases lining up with TRBD1. V gave up 0 bases and J gave up 5 bases; unmatched junction bases: 2. The CDR3 has 15 residues. Germline-derived CDR1 and CDR2 are SGHRS and YFSETQ. CDR3 sequence (DNA): TGCGCCAGCAGCTTGGCCGGGACAGGGGACAATGAGCAGTTCTTC. Amino acids: CASSLAGTGDNEQFF.

The gene calls are TRBV30 and TRBJ2-1, with D hard to call. The CDR3 length is 13 residues. Germline V gives CDR1 GTSNPN, CDR2 SVGIG (reference sequence). The V end was cut by 0 bases, the J end by 6 bases, with 9 bases between. The CDR3 reads CAWSVNLLNEQFF. The CDR3 DNA reads TGTGCCTGGAGTGTTAACCTACTCAATGAGCAGTTCTTC. The whole variable domain, filled in from reference TRBV30 and TRBJ2-1, reads SQTIHQWPATLVQPVGSPLSLECTVEGTSNPNLYWYRQAAGRGLQLLFYSVGIGQISSEVPQNLSASRPQDRQFILSSKKLLLSDSGFYLCAWSVNLLNEQFFGPGTRLTVL.

The chain is built from TRBV9 and TRBJ1-2, with TRBD1 identical over 9 bases. V shed 0 bases, J shed 8 bases, and the junction held 14 bases outside the gene matches. Per germline, CDR1 SGDLS and CDR2 YYNGEE. The CDR3 consists of 17 residues. For the CDR3, the DNA is TGTGCCAGCAGCGTAGTCCCCCGGGACAGGGAATTGGAAGGCTACACCTTC. Its translation is CASSVVPRDRELEGYTF. The whole variable domain, filled in from reference TRBV9 and TRBJ1-2, reads DSGVTQTPKHLITATGQRVTLRCSPRSGDLSVYWYQQSLDQGLQFLIQYYNGEERAKGNILERFSAQQFPDLHSELNLSSLELGDSALYFCASSVVPRDRELEGYTFGSGTRLTVV.

The rearrangement joins TRBV2 to TRBJ2-5, with a tentative D call TRBD2 (7 bases). Germline CDR1 reads SNHLY; CDR2 reads FYNNEI. This CDR3 region has 13 residues. V lost 11 bases to trimming and J lost 5 bases, with 18 bases between them. In nucleotides, the CDR3 is TGTGCCGGGTGTCAAGGGGGAGGGGAGACCCAGTACTTC. Encoded protein: CAGCQGGGETQYF.

J is TRBJ2-1 and V is TRBV6-6; 10 bases are shared with TRBD2. Losses at the gene ends were 0 bases for V and 10 bases for J; bases not matched to a gene: 6. CDR1 and CDR2 from the germline V gene are MNHNY and SVGAGI (reference sequence). The CDR3 extends over 15 amino acids. The CDR3: CASSYSSGGSIEQFF. DNA for the CDR3: TGTGCCAGCAGTTACTCTAGCGGGGGGTCCATAGAGCAGTTCTTC.

This sequence joins TRBV7-8 and TRBJ2-5, with D hard to call. This CDR3 spans 13 amino acids. Germline lookup yields CDR1 SGHVS and CDR2 FQNEAQ. Trimming removed 1 base from V and 5 bases from J, with 8 bases in between. The CDR3 DNA reads TGTGCCAGCAGCTTAGTTAAATTGGAGACCCAGTACTTC. This codes for CASSLVKLETQYF.

The chain links TRBV19 to TRBJ1-6; unclear D gene. CDR1 and CDR2 (germline): LNHDA, SQIVND (reference sequence). The CDR3 extends over 13 amino acids. V lost 10 bases to trimming and J lost 10 bases, with 17 bases between them. The CDR3 DNA is TGTGCCACTGGGCCACCCGCGGGCTCACCCCTCCACTTT. Protein: CATGPPAGSPLHF. The full variable domain, rest sourced from reference TRBV19 and TRBJ1-6, is DGGITQSPKYLFRKEGQNVTLSCEQNLNHDAMYWYRQDPGQGLRLIYYSQIVNDFQKGDIAEGYSVSREKKESFPLTVTSAQKNPTAFYLCATGPPAGSPLHFGNGTRLTVT.

This chain joins TRBV19 and TRBJ1-1; 8 bases match TRBD1. Germline V gene data show CDR1 as LNHDA and CDR2 as SQIVND (reference sequence). The trim removed 1 base at V and 5 bases at J, leaving 9 bases unmatched. The length of the CDR3 is 16 residues. CDR3 nucleotide sequence: TGTGCCAGTAGTATAGCTGGACGGACAGGGCGAACTGAAGCTTTCTTT. Amino acids: CASSIAGRTGRTEAFF.

The chain is built from TRBV6-5 and TRBJ1-2; 8 bases map to TRBD1. Trimming at V came to 5 bases and at J to 3 bases, leaving 5 bases not matched to a gene. CDR3 length: 14 amino acids. Germline V CDR1 and CDR2: MNHEY, SVGAGI. The CDR3 nucleotides are TGTGCCAGCAGTATAGGACAGGGAGACTATGGCTACACCTTC. It yields the protein CASSIGQGDYGYTF.